This is a list of T cell receptor beta chains from one sample in a study of T cells in Graves' hyperthyroidism and ophthalmopathy. TCRdb re-called the multiplex PCR reads through MiXCR, storing one row per CDR3 protein. The table lists under 350,000 distinct CDR3 sequences, about an eighth of them singletons. Specimen: blood. The receptors originated from a woman aged 25-40 years with Graves' hyperthyroidism that later progressed to Graves' ophthalmopathy. The CDR3 runs from the conserved cysteine through the conserved F or W. Fields, in order: V gene, CDR3 length, D gene, clone size, J gene, CDR3 protein, CDR3 DNA. D genes are given only for firm matches. Clone size is given for some rows only: seen once, a few or many times, or a class if the clone is expanded.

V gene: TRBV2
CDR3 length: 14
D gene: NA
clone size: many
J gene: TRBJ2-3
CDR3 protein: CASSGSLDADTQYF
CDR3 DNA: TGTGCCAGCAGTGGGAGCCTAGATGCAGATACGCAGTATTTT

V gene: TRBV20-1
CDR3 length: 13
D gene: NA
clone size: many
J gene: TRBJ1-1
CDR3 protein: CSAPRESWTEAFF
CDR3 DNA: TGCAGTGCCCCCCGGGAATCGTGGACTGAAGCTTTCTTT

V gene: TRBV11-2
CDR3 length: 13
D gene: NA
clone size: many
J gene: TRBJ2-5
CDR3 protein: CASSSPEGETQYF
CDR3 DNA: TGTGCCAGCAGCTCGCCGGAGGGAGAGACCCAGTACTTC

V gene: TRBV7-9
CDR3 length: 18
D gene: TRBD1
clone size: NA
J gene: TRBJ2-1
CDR3 protein: CASSLEYGDRGSYNEQFF
CDR3 DNA: TGTGCCAGCAGCTTAGAATACGGCGACAGGGGCTCCTACAATGAGCAGTTCTTC

V gene: TRBV27
CDR3 length: 11
D gene: NA
clone size: few
J gene: TRBJ1-2
CDR3 protein: CATNGDSGYTF
CDR3 DNA: TGTGCCACCAACGGAGACTCTGGCTACACCTTC

V gene: TRBV4-1
CDR3 length: 14
D gene: NA
clone size: many
J gene: TRBJ2-5
CDR3 protein: CASMPDWDQETQYF
CDR3 DNA: TGCGCCAGCATGCCGGACTGGGACCAAGAGACCCAGTACTTC

V gene: TRBV7-2
CDR3 length: 12
D gene: NA
clone size: many
J gene: TRBJ2-5
CDR3 protein: CASSSDTSPQYF
CDR3 DNA: TGTGCCAGCAGCTCCGATACTAGCCCCCAGTACTTC

V gene: TRBV6-1
CDR3 length: 10
D gene: NA
clone size: few
J gene: TRBJ1-1
CDR3 protein: CASGGTEAFF
CDR3 DNA: TGTGCCAGCGGAGGGACTGAAGCTTTCTTT

V gene: TRBV25-1
CDR3 length: 16
D gene: NA
clone size: few
J gene: TRBJ2-1
CDR3 protein: CASSAGGREPNNEQFF
CDR3 DNA: TGTGCCAGCAGTGCCGGCGGCAGGGAACCGAACAATGAGCAGTTCTTC

V gene: TRBV24-1
CDR3 length: 14
D gene: NA
clone size: many
J gene: TRBJ2-1
CDR3 protein: CATSDLRVGNEQFF
CDR3 DNA: TGTGCCACCAGTGATTTAAGGGTCGGGAATGAGCAGTTCTTC

V gene: TRBV28
CDR3 length: 15
D gene: NA
clone size: NA
J gene: TRBJ2-1
CDR3 protein: CASSLREILYNEQFF
CDR3 DNA: TGTGCCAGCAGTTTAAGAGAAATTCTATACAATGAGCAGTTCTTC

V gene: TRBV11-2
CDR3 length: 13
D gene: NA
clone size: many
J gene: TRBJ2-7
CDR3 protein: CASSLISGNEQYF
CDR3 DNA: TGTGCCAGCAGCCTGATATCGGGGAACGAGCAGTACTTC

V gene: TRBV12-3/TRBV12-4
CDR3 length: 14
D gene: TRBD2
clone size: many
J gene: TRBJ2-5
CDR3 protein: CASRTSGSWETQYF
CDR3 DNA: TGTGCCAGCAGAACTAGCGGGAGTTGGGAGACCCAGTACTTC

V gene: TRBV20-1
CDR3 length: 14
D gene: NA
clone size: many
J gene: TRBJ2-3
CDR3 protein: CSARELSLADTQYF
CDR3 DNA: TGCAGTGCTAGAGAACTCTCTCTGGCAGATACGCAGTATTTT

V gene: TRBV12-3/TRBV12-4
CDR3 length: 15
D gene: NA
clone size: many
J gene: TRBJ1-4
CDR3 protein: CASSFAGTGPEKLFF
CDR3 DNA: TGTGCCAGCAGTTTTGCGGGAACAGGGCCTGAAAAACTGTTTTTT

V gene: TRBV29-1
CDR3 length: 15
D gene: TRBD1
clone size: many
J gene: TRBJ2-7
CDR3 protein: CSVAPGTGGRGEQYF
CDR3 DNA: TGCAGCGTTGCCCCCGGGACAGGGGGTAGGGGGGAGCAGTACTTC

V gene: TRBV9
CDR3 length: 15
D gene: NA
clone size: NA
J gene: TRBJ2-6
CDR3 protein: CASSVEEAGANVLTF
CDR3 DNA: TGTGCCAGCAGCGTAGAGGAGGCCGGGGCCAACGTCCTGACTTTC

V gene: TRBV7-2
CDR3 length: 14
D gene: NA
clone size: many
J gene: TRBJ1-5
CDR3 protein: CASSPYLGDQPQHF
CDR3 DNA: TGTGCCAGCAGCCCCTATCTCGGTGATCAGCCCCAGCATTTT

V gene: TRBV7-3
CDR3 length: 15
D gene: TRBD2
clone size: NA
J gene: TRBJ2-7
CDR3 protein: CASSLSGSDLDEQYF
CDR3 DNA: TGTGCCAGCAGCCTGAGCGGGAGCGACCTAGACGAGCAGTACTTC

V gene: TRBV3-1
CDR3 length: 17
D gene: TRBD2
clone size: NA
J gene: TRBJ2-3
CDR3 protein: CASSPRLAGPSTDTQYF
CDR3 DNA: TGTGCCAGCAGCCCGCGACTAGCGGGTCCAAGCACAGATACGCAGTATTTT

V gene: TRBV4-3
CDR3 length: 16
D gene: NA
clone size: few
J gene: TRBJ2-2
CDR3 protein: CASSQDSGQSTGELFF
CDR3 DNA: TGCGCCAGCAGCCAAGATTCCGGACAGTCAACCGGGGAGCTGTTTTTT

V gene: TRBV4-1
CDR3 length: 14
D gene: NA
clone size: few
J gene: TRBJ2-3
CDR3 protein: CASSPNIFTDTQYF
CDR3 DNA: TGCGCCAGCAGCCCGAACATATTCACAGATACGCAGTATTTT

V gene: TRBV12-5
CDR3 length: 17
D gene: TRBD1
clone size: many
J gene: TRBJ1-1
CDR3 protein: CASGLFPGQGVFTEAFF
CDR3 DNA: TGTGCTAGTGGTTTGTTTCCGGGACAGGGGGTTTTCACTGAAGCTTTCTTT

V gene: TRBV5-4
CDR3 length: 16
D gene: TRBD1
clone size: few
J gene: TRBJ2-5
CDR3 protein: CASSLNQGAVGETQYF
CDR3 DNA: TGTGCCAGCAGCCTAAACCAGGGGGCGGTCGGAGAGACCCAGTACTTC

V gene: TRBV28
CDR3 length: 14
D gene: NA
clone size: many
J gene: TRBJ2-7
CDR3 protein: CASSFWTAHYEQYF
CDR3 DNA: TGTGCCAGCAGTTTCTGGACAGCCCACTACGAGCAGTACTTC

V gene: TRBV19
CDR3 length: 15
D gene: TRBD1
clone size: NA
J gene: TRBJ1-2
CDR3 protein: CASKEWDRDNYGYTF
CDR3 DNA: TGTGCCAGTAAGGAATGGGACAGAGATAACTATGGCTACACCTTC

V gene: TRBV6-5
CDR3 length: 14
D gene: NA
clone size: many
J gene: TRBJ2-5
CDR3 protein: CASSYTGGQETQYF
CDR3 DNA: TGTGCCAGCAGTTACACCGGCGGCCAAGAGACCCAGTACTTC

V gene: TRBV15
CDR3 length: 16
D gene: NA
clone size: few
J gene: TRBJ2-7
CDR3 protein: CATSPLGGDGAYEQYF
CDR3 DNA: TGTGCCACCAGCCCACTGGGCGGGGACGGCGCCTACGAGCAGTACTTC

V gene: TRBV29-1
CDR3 length: 14
D gene: TRBD1
clone size: few
J gene: TRBJ1-1
CDR3 protein: CSVERHNRGSEAFF
CDR3 DNA: TGCAGCGTTGAACGACATAACAGGGGATCTGAAGCTTTCTTT

V gene: TRBV2
CDR3 length: 15
D gene: NA
clone size: many
J gene: TRBJ2-5
CDR3 protein: CASSESLGARWTQYF
CDR3 DNA: TGTGCCAGCAGTGAAAGTCTTGGGGCGCGGTGGACCCAGTACTTC

V gene: TRBV7-2
CDR3 length: 13
D gene: NA
clone size: many
J gene: TRBJ2-5
CDR3 protein: CASSHPTARTQYF
CDR3 DNA: TGTGCCAGCAGCCATCCGACCGCACGGACCCAGTACTTC

V gene: TRBV4-2
CDR3 length: 16
D gene: TRBD2
clone size: many
J gene: TRBJ2-7
CDR3 protein: CASSLGLAGVGEEQYF
CDR3 DNA: TGTGCCAGCAGCCTAGGACTAGCGGGGGTAGGCGAGGAGCAGTACTTC

V gene: TRBV12-3/TRBV12-4
CDR3 length: 11
D gene: NA
clone size: few
J gene: TRBJ2-1
CDR3 protein: CASTANNEQFF
CDR3 DNA: TGTGCCAGCACAGCTAACAATGAGCAGTTCTTC

V gene: TRBV4-1
CDR3 length: 15
D gene: NA
clone size: NA
J gene: TRBJ2-7
CDR3 protein: CASSRYSGASYEQYF
CDR3 DNA: TGCGCCAGCAGCCGATATAGCGGAGCGTCCTACGAGCAGTACTTC